This entry is about one TCR beta chain. This entry belongs to a study of blood T cell repertoires in COVID-19. Germline lookup yields CDR1 SEHNR and CDR2 FQNEAQ (reference sequence). CDR3 size: 15 residues. V was pared by 6 bases and J by 2 bases, with 8 bases of the junction left unmatched. The data were produced by immunoSEQ multiplex PCR, yet TCRdb's version contains in-frame clones alone and is incomplete. The repertoire holds approximately 82,000 clones, with about 89% as singletons. The TCR comes from a man aged 65-85 years with active or convalescent COVID-19. Sequenced: peripheral blood. V usage is TRBV7-9 and J usage is TRBJ2-7; 9 nucleotides line up with TRBD1. The CDR3 loop is CASSWPGQGTYEQYF. DNA of the CDR3: TGTGCCAGCAGTTGGCCGGGACAGGGAACCTACGAGCAGTACTTC.